Listed below are T cell receptor beta chains from one sample, sequenced in a study of Graves' ophthalmopathy and Graves' hyperthyroidism. One entry per CDR3 protein, called by TCRdb with MiXCR from the multiplex PCR reads. The repertoire holds about 220,000 distinct CDR3 sequences, with under 25% as singletons. The source material was peripheral blood. The source is a woman aged 50 to 60 with Graves' ophthalmopathy. CDR3s include the opening cysteine and the closing phenylalanine or tryptophan. A D gene is named only where the DNA matches it firmly. Clone size appears in some rows only: once, few, many, or a class for an expanded clone.

len	d_gene	v_gene	j_gene	abundance	CDR3nt	CDR3aa
15	.	TRBV19	TRBJ1-5	.	TGTGCCAGTAGTGGGACGTCCTATAGCAATCAGCCCCAGCATTTT	CASSGTSYSNQPQHF
14	.	TRBV5-1	TRBJ1-2	many	TGCGCCAGCAGCTTGACTAAAAAGGGGTATGGCTACACCTTC	CASSLTKKGYGYTF
15	.	TRBV12-3/TRBV12-4	TRBJ2-5	many	TGTGCCAGCAGCCTTTGGGGGCTGAGTCAAGAGACCCAGTACTTC	CASSLWGLSQETQYF
13	.	TRBV4-1	TRBJ1-1	few	TGCGCCAGCAGATTTAGGCTTAGTACTGAAGCTTTCTTT	CASRFRLSTEAFF
14	TRBD2	TRBV6-1	TRBJ2-7	many	TGTGCCAGCAGTGACCTAGCGGGGTCCTACGAGCAGTACTTC	CASSDLAGSYEQYF
14	TRBD2	TRBV28	TRBJ2-5	.	TGTGCCAGCATTTCAGCGGGGAAACAAGAGACCCAGTACTTC	CASISAGKQETQYF
13	.	TRBV29-1	TRBJ2-7	many	TGCAGCGTCGCAGCGACAACTTACTACGAGCAGTACTTC	CSVAATTYYEQYF
16	TRBD1	TRBV7-9	TRBJ2-7	many	TGTGCCAGCAGCAGACTGGGACAGGTTAACTCCTACGAGCAGTACTTC	CASSRLGQVNSYEQYF
14	.	TRBV30	TRBJ2-7	many	TGTGCCTGGAGTTGGGCTAGCTTCGGCGTCGAGCAGTACTTC	CAWSWASFGVEQYF
16	.	TRBV28	TRBJ2-2	.	TGTGCCAGCAGCTCGGACAGATACGCGAACACCGGGGAGCTGTTTTTT	CASSSDRYANTGELFF
14	TRBD1	TRBV6-5	TRBJ1-1	many	TGTGCCAGCAGACACTGGAGACAGGGGACTGAAGCTTTCTTT	CASRHWRQGTEAFF
15	TRBD1	TRBV11-2	TRBJ2-7	many	TGTGCCAGCAGCAAACCGGGACAGGGGACCTACGAGCAGTACTTC	CASSKPGQGTYEQYF
14	.	TRBV7-8	TRBJ2-7	many	TGTGCCAGCAGCTTAGGAGGGAACAAGTACGAGCAGTACTTC	CASSLGGNKYEQYF
11	TRBD1	TRBV28	TRBJ1-2	many	TGTGCCAGCAGAACAGGGGGCCGCTACACCTTC	CASRTGGRYTF
15	.	TRBV6-5	TRBJ1-2	many	TGTGCTCCCATCCGGTCCGGGACCCCTAACTATGGCTACACCTTC	CAPIRSGTPNYGYTF
12	TRBD1	TRBV28	TRBJ2-7	many	TGTGCCAGCAGTTCCGGGACAGGGGGCCTGTACTTC	CASSSGTGGLYF
13	.	TRBV27	TRBJ1-5	many	TGTGCCAGCAGTTTTGGGTTTCCTCAGCCCCAGCATTTT	CASSFGFPQPQHF
17	.	TRBV20-1	TRBJ2-4	.	TGCAGTGCTAGAGATGTAGGTAGGGCTTCAGCCAAAAACATTCAGTACTTC	CSARDVGRASAKNIQYF
14	.	TRBV20-1	TRBJ2-7	many	TGCAGTGCTAGTAGGAGGGAGCGCTTAGGGGAGCAGTACTTC	CSASRRERLGEQYF
14	TRBD2	TRBV9	TRBJ2-5	many	TGTGCCAGCAGCCCGGGACTAGCGGGAGAGACCCAGTACTTC	CASSPGLAGETQYF
13	.	TRBV24-1	TRBJ2-2	many	TGTGCCACCAACGGGGAGAGGACCGGGGAGCTGTTTTTT	CATNGERTGELFF
15	TRBD2	TRBV9	TRBJ2-2	.	TGTGCCAGCAGCGCTGGGTCTAGCGGGAGCGGGGAGCTGTTTTTT	CASSAGSSGSGELFF
16	.	TRBV27	TRBJ1-3	.	TGTGCCAGCAGTACCCGGGACGGCTACTCTGGAAACACCATATATTTT	CASSTRDGYSGNTIYF
14	.	TRBV20-1	TRBJ1-1	.	TGCAGTGCTGGAACAGGGTGGGGGAACACTGAAGCTTTCTTT	CSAGTGWGNTEAFF
15	TRBD2	TRBV27	TRBJ2-4	many	TGTGCCAGCAGTCCTAGCGGGAAGGGAGCGTACATTCAGTACTTC	CASSPSGKGAYIQYF
14	.	TRBV2	TRBJ2-2	.	TGTGCCAGCAGGGGTGGACCGAACACCGGGGAGCTGTTTTTT	CASRGGPNTGELFF
13	.	TRBV6-2/TRBV6-3	TRBJ2-5	once	TGTGCCAGCATTACCCCAGGAGGAAAGACCCAGTACTTC	CASITPGGKTQYF
16	.	TRBV5-1	TRBJ2-2	many	TGCGCCAGCAGCTTGAGTACGGGATTGGACACCGGGGAGCTGTTTTTT	CASSLSTGLDTGELFF
11	.	TRBV12-3/TRBV12-4	TRBJ1-2	many	TGTGCCAGCTCGGAAGGGTATGGCTACACCTTC	CASSEGYGYTF